One sample yielded the 19 T cell receptor beta chains listed below, sequenced in a study of blood T cell repertoires in COVID-19. Profiled with immunoSEQ multiplex PCR; TCRdb holds only in-frame clones, not every one. The sample has about 150,000 clones, about 88% seen once; the top ten hold about 2.5%. The specimen sequenced was peripheral blood. The source of these receptors is a woman in her 70s with acute or convalescent COVID-19.

This chain links TRBV7-9 with TRBJ2-5; 11 nucleotides align to TRBD2. The CDR3 runs 15 residues. V was pared by 3 bases and J by 4 bases, with 4 bases of the junction left unmatched. Germline-derived CDR1 and CDR2 are SEHNR and FQNEAQ (reference sequence). For the CDR3, the DNA is TGTGCCAGCAGCTTGACTAGCGGGGAAAGAGAGACCCAGTACTTC. Its protein product is CASSLTSGERETQYF. Filled out from reference TRBV7-9 and TRBJ2-5, the complete variable domain reads DTGVSQNPRHKITKRGQNVTFRCDPISEHNRLYWYRQTLGQGPEFLTYFQNEAQLEKSRLLSDRFSAERPKGSFSTLEIQRTEQGDSAMYLCASSLTSGERETQYFGPGTRLLVL.

This chain joins TRBV6-5 and TRBJ1-5, with 10 positions matching TRBD1. From germline, CDR1 is MNHEY and CDR2 SVGAGI. After removal of 10 bases from V and 7 bases from J, the junction contained 13 bases not matched to a gene. The CDR3 loop spans 15 amino acids. The CDR3 nucleotides read TGTGCCATCTCGGACAGGGGGAGGTTAGGGCAGCCCCAGCATTTT. This codes for CAISDRGRLGQPQHF.

The DNA of the CDR3 is TGCGCCAGCAGCCTCGCACTAGCGGGGGGTGAGCAGTACGTC. Encoded protein: CASSLALAGGEQYV. V is TRBV5-1 and J is TRBJ2-7; 12 bases line up with TRBD2. Per germline, CDR1 SGHRS and CDR2 YFSETQ. CDR3 length equals 14 residues. J gave up 7 bases and V 4 bases, and 6 bases lay outside the gene matches.

This clone came up a few times. The V and J genes are TRBV3-1 (or the pseudogene TRBV3-2) and TRBJ1-1; 7 nucleotides agree with TRBD1. Germline assignment: CDR1 LGHDT and CDR2 YNNKEL (reference sequence). V lost 4 bases to trimming and J lost 4 bases; unmatched junction nucleotides: 15. The CDR3 is 17 residues long. The CDR3 bases are TGTGCCAGCAGCCCCCTAGCTAGAGGGGGCGCGTCCACTGAAGCTTTCTTT. It yields the protein CASSPLARGGASTEAFF.

The chain uses TRBV5-1 and TRBJ1-1, with TRBD1 identical over 8 bases. J gave up 4 bases and V 0 bases, and 2 bases lay outside the gene matches. Germline-derived CDR1 and CDR2 are SGHRS and YFSETQ. This CDR3 spans 14 amino acids. CDR3 loop: CASSLGTGSTEAFF. CDR3 nucleotide sequence: TGCGCCAGCAGCTTGGGGACAGGGAGCACTGAAGCTTTCTTT. The full variable domain, in which reference TRBV5-1 and TRBJ1-1 provide the parts outside the CDR3, is KAGVTQTPRYLIKTRGQQVTLSCSPISGHRSVSWYQQTPGQGLQFLFEYFSETQRNKGNFPGRFSGRQFSNSRSEMNVSTLELGDSALYLCASSLGTGSTEAFFGQGTRLTVV.

The rearrangement joins TRBV7-2 to TRBJ1-1; D is undetermined. Per germline, CDR1 SGHTA and CDR2 FQGNSA. V dropped 2 bases and J dropped 0 bases, with 13 bases sitting between them. CDR3 length: 16 amino acids. The CDR3 is CASSLSLLGLNTEAFF. The CDR3 coding sequence is TGTGCCAGCAGCTTATCGTTATTGGGCCTGAACACTGAAGCTTTCTTT.

The chain recombines TRBV5-1 with TRBJ1-2; D might be TRBD1 (6 bases). Trimming took off 4 bases at V and 14 bases at J, with 18 bases between the two ends. CDR1 and CDR2 (germline): SGHRS, YFSETQ. The CDR3 spans 12 residues. The CDR3 sequence is CASSPPGQLRTF. CDR3 in DNA: TGCGCCAGCAGCCCACCGGGACAACTACGGACCTTC.

The chain carries TRBV19 and TRBJ1-3; D remains unclear. The CDR3 consists of 14 residues. Germline lookup yields CDR1 LNHDA and CDR2 SQIVND (reference sequence). V lost 3 bases and J 4 bases, leaving 10 bases between the germline ends. DNA of the CDR3: TGTGCCAGTAGTATCGTCAGTCTGGGAAACACCATATATTTT. This sequence encodes CASSIVSLGNTIYF.

A note on this clone: The junction does not match germline at one end; this may be a read error. The V call is TRBV5-5, the J call TRBJ1-3, with D unclear. The CDR3 runs to 13 residues. The germline V gene encodes CDR1 SGHKS and CDR2 YYEKEE (reference sequence). In DNA form, the CDR3 reads TGTGCCAGTAGCTCGGTTTCTGGAAACACCATATATTTT. This translates into CASSSVSGNTIYF.

This chain joins TRBV2 and TRBJ1-2; the D is unclear. In germline, CDR1 is SNHLY, CDR2 FYNNEI. Trimming took off 8 bases at V and 6 bases at J, with 13 bases between the two ends. The CDR3 spans 12 residues. The CDR3 loop reads CASLLGGNGYTF. For the CDR3, the DNA is TGTGCCAGCCTCTTGGGAGGGAATGGCTACACCTTC.

In this sample, this clone turned up once. The V and J genes are TRBV6-6 and TRBJ2-5; 8 nucleotides line up with TRBD1. Germline V gives CDR1 MNHNY, CDR2 SVGAGI (reference sequence). The CDR3 is 14 amino acids. Trimming at V came to 5 bases and at J to 1 base, leaving 3 bases not matched to a gene. The CDR3 nucleotides read TGTGCCAGCAGTCCCCAGGGGGCCCAAGAGACCCAGTACTTC. Translating gives CASSPQGAQETQYF.

The chain couples TRBV3-1 (or the pseudogene TRBV3-2) to TRBJ2-7; D remains ambiguous. CDR1 is LGHDT, CDR2 YNNKEL, per germline (reference sequence). V lost 5 bases, J lost 4 bases, and 15 bases lay in between. The CDR3 totals 14 residues. The CDR3 DNA sequence: TGTGCCAGCAGCTCGACCCATACCGGGTACGAGCAGTACTTC. Translation gives CASSSTHTGYEQYF.

The chain has TRBV5-8 and TRBJ1-5; 11 bases fit TRBD1. V shed 2 bases and J 0 bases; nucleotides not matched to a gene: 4. In germline, CDR1 is SGHTS, CDR2 YDEGEE. This CDR3 contains 17 residues. CDR3 in DNA: TGTGCCAGCAGCTTAGCGGGACAGGGGGATAGCAATCAGCCCCAGCATTTT. Translation: CASSLAGQGDSNQPQHF.

The rearrangement joins TRBV12-3 or TRBV12-4 to TRBJ1-2; D is possibly TRBD1 (5 bases). The length of the CDR3 is 12 residues. V shed 2 bases and J shed 8 bases, with 9 bases lying between them. The CDR3 is CASSLRRGGYTF. The CDR3 nucleotides read TGTGCCAGCAGTTTACGGAGGGGAGGCTACACCTTC.

The V gene is TRBV19, the J gene TRBJ1-5, with D hard to call. V lost 1 base, J lost 7 bases, and 8 bases lay in between. Germline values: CDR1 LNHDA, CDR2 SQIVND (reference sequence). This CDR3 spans 13 amino acids. CDR3 protein: CASSIGTGQPQHF. The DNA of the CDR3 is TGTGCCAGTAGTATAGGGACTGGGCAGCCCCAGCATTTT.

This clone was seen a single time. The CDR3 is CASSEGLTERDEQFF. Written as DNA, the CDR3 is TGTGCCAGCAGTGAAGGACTAACAGAGAGGGATGAGCAGTTCTTC. This sequence joins TRBV2 and TRBJ2-1; a possible D gene is TRBD2 (5 bases). V shed 1 base and J shed 8 bases, with 15 bases lying between them. CDR3 length: 15 residues. Germline loops: CDR1 SNHLY, CDR2 FYNNEI.

The chain has TRBV2 and TRBJ1-1, with TRBD1 identical over 7 bases. Per germline, CDR1 SNHLY and CDR2 FYNNEI. The trim removed 7 bases at V and 1 base at J, leaving 6 bases unmatched. This CDR3 has 14 residues. CDR3 protein: CASTLQGRNTEAFF. The CDR3 DNA sequence: TGTGCCAGCACTTTACAGGGGCGGAACACTGAAGCTTTCTTT.

This clone was seen once. The V call is TRBV18, the J call TRBJ1-1; D is uncertain. Between the trimmed V and J ends, which lost 3 bases and 1 base, there was a span of 15 bases. Germline V gene data show CDR1 as KGHSH and CDR2 as LQKENI. The CDR3 runs 16 residues. CDR3 DNA: TGTGCCAGCTCACCTCCCCACCGGGTGCCGAACACTGAAGCTTTCTTT. Its protein product is CASSPPHRVPNTEAFF. Based on the CDR3 plus reference TRBV18 and TRBJ1-1, the full variable domain is NAGVMQNPRHLVRRRGQEARLRCSPMKGHSHVYWYRQLPEEGLKFMVYLQKENIIDESGMPKERFSAEFPKEGPSILRIQQVVRGDSAAYFCASSPPHRVPNTEAFFGQGTRLTVV.

This rearrangement joins TRBV5-5 to TRBJ1-5, with TRBD1 matching over 11 bases. This CDR3 has 15 residues. Trimming took 4 bases from V and 7 from J; bases not matched to a gene: 7. The germline CDR1 and CDR2 sequences are SGHKS and YYEKEE (reference sequence). In DNA form, the CDR3 reads TGTGCCAGCAGCCTGAGGACAGGGGGCGGGCAGCCCCAGCATTTT. This translates into CASSLRTGGGQPQHF.